This T cell receptor (beta chain) was captured in a study of beta chain features in type 1 diabetes. Study-wide results and limits: Type 1 diabetes patients had moderately but significantly shorter TCRB CDR3s in all four CD4+ subsets.

In regard to this clone: Antigen: not known.

The sequenced template was cDNA made from the entire isolated RNA. Data came from immunoSEQ multiplex PCR; TCRdb stores just in-frame clones and leaves some out. The sample contains 130,000 to 150,000 clones, approximately 52% of which appear only once. The clonotype originates from a young man in good health. The sample taken for sequencing was Tregs from blood.

The CDR3 DNA reads TGTGCCAGCAGCCGGGACAGGGGTAGGACTGAAGCTTTCTTT. Amino acids: CASSRDRGRTEAFF. The chain joins TRBV2 to TRBJ1-1, with TRBD1 identical over 10 bases. The CDR3 runs 14 residues. Germline assignment: CDR1 SNHLY and CDR2 FYNNEI. V trimming: 6 bases; J trimming: 5 bases; junction bases outside the gene matches: 6.